The 5 T cell receptor beta chains below come from one sample, sequenced in a study of T cells in Graves' hyperthyroidism and ophthalmopathy. Amplification of TCR beta CDR3 regions used RNA as the template. The study used the HTBI primer set for a first-round RT-PCR of the TCR CDR3. TCRdb re-called the multiplex PCR reads with MiXCR, one entry per CDR3 protein. The table shows nearly 600,000 distinct CDR3 sequences, with about 14% occurring only once. Source material: blood. These receptors came from a woman between 25 and 40 years old with Graves' hyperthyroidism that later progressed to Graves' ophthalmopathy.

This clonotype was picked up many times. The chain employs TRBV6-1 and TRBJ2-7; possibly TRBD1 or TRBD2 for D (5 bases each). Trimming took off 5 bases at V and 4 bases at J, with 18 bases between the two ends. Germline V lookup: CDR1 MNHNS, CDR2 SASEGT. The CDR3 is 15 amino acids. The CDR3 protein is CASSPGDDGLYEQYF. The CDR3 DNA reads as TGTGCCAGCAGTCCCGGGGACGACGGCCTTTACGAGCAGTACTTC.

A word on this clonotype: One junction end does not reproduce the germline sequence, and a read error may be involved. The V and J genes are TRBV24-1 and TRBJ2-5; TRBD1 or TRBD2 may be the D gene (5 bases each). Germline V lookup: CDR1 KGHDR, CDR2 SFDVKD. The CDR3 runs to 12 residues. DNA for the CDR3: TGCGCCACCGGGGCGGCAACAGAGACCCAGTACTTC. Protein: CATGAATETQYF.

This sequence joins TRBV7-2 and TRBJ1-5; 12 nucleotides align to TRBD1. The germline V gene encodes CDR1 SGHTA and CDR2 FQGNSA. Trimming at V came to 5 bases and at J to 1 base, leaving 12 bases not matched to a gene. This CDR3 comprises 19 residues. The CDR3 DNA sequence: TGTGCCAGCAGCATGGGGACAGGGGGCGTACGGCAGAGCAATCAGCCCCAGCATTTT. Its protein is CASSMGTGGVRQSNQPQHF.

The V call is TRBV9, the J call TRBJ2-7, with TRBD2 matching over 13 bases. Germline-derived CDR1 and CDR2 are SGDLS and YYNGEE. The trim removed 3 bases at V and 3 bases at J, leaving 6 bases unmatched. The CDR3 contains 16 residues. CDR3 sequence: CASSGGLAGEHYEQYF. The CDR3, as DNA: TGTGCCAGCAGCGGCGGACTAGCGGGAGAGCACTACGAGCAGTACTTC.

This clonotype occurred a few times. This chain links TRBV7-2 with TRBJ1-1; TRBD1 aligns across 11 bases. Germline loops: CDR1 SGHTA, CDR2 FQGNSA. Germline trimming cut 8 bases from V and 4 bases from J; bases unmatched to any gene: 6. The CDR3 is 14 residues long. This CDR3 reads CASALGQGGTEAFF. The CDR3 DNA sequence: TGTGCCAGCGCCCTGGGACAGGGGGGCACTGAAGCTTTCTTT.